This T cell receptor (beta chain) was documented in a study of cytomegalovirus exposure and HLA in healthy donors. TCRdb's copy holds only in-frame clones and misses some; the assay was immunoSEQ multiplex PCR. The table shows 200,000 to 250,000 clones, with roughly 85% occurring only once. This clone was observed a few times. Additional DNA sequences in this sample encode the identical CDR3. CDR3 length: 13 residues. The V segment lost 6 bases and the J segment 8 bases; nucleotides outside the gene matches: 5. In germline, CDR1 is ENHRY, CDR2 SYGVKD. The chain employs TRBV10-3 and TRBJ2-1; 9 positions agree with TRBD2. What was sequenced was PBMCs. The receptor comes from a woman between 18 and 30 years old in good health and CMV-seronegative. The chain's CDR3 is CAIRGGLADEQFF. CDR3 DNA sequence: TGTGCCATCAGGGGGGGACTAGCCGATGAGCAGTTCTTC.